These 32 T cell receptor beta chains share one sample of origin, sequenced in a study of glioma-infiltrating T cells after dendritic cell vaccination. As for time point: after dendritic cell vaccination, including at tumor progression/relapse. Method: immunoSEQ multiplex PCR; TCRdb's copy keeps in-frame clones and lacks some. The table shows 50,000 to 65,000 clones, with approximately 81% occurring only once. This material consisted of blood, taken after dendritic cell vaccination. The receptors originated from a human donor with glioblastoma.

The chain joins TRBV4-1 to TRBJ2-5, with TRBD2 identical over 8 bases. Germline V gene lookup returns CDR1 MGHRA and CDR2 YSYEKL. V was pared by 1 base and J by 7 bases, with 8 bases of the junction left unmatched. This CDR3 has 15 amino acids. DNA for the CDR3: TGCGCCAGCAGCCAAGGTTACGGGGGGGTCGTGACCCAGTACTTC. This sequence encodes CASSQGYGGVVTQYF.

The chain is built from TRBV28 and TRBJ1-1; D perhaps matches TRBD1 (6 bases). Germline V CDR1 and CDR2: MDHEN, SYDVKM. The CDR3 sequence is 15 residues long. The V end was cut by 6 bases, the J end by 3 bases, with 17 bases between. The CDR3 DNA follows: TGTGCCAGCAGACATACAACAGGGAAGGACACTGAAGCTTTCTTT. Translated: CASRHTTGKDTEAFF.

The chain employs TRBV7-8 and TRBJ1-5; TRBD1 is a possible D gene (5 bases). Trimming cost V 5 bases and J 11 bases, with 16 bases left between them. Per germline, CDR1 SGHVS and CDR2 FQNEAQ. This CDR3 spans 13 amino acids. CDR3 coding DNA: TGTGCCAGCAGCCCCGGAGGGGCCCGGGCCCAGCATTTT. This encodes CASSPGGARAQHF.

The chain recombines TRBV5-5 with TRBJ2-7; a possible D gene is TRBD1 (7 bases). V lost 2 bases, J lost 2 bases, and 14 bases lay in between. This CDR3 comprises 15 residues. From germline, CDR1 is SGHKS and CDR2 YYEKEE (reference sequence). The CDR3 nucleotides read TGTGCCAGCAGCTTAGTGTCAGGGGGGACCTACGAGCAGTACTTC. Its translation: CASSLVSGGTYEQYF.

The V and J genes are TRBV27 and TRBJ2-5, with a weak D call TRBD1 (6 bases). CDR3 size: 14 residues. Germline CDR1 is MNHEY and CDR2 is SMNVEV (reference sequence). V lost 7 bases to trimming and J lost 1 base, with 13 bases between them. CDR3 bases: TGTGCCAGCACGGACAGCGCCAGCCAAGAGACCCAGTACTTC. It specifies CASTDSASQETQYF.

In DNA, the CDR3 is TGCGCCAGCAGCCAACGGGTGGTGGATAATGAAAAACTGTTTTTT. Translation: CASSQRVVDNEKLFF. V usage is TRBV4-1 and J usage is TRBJ1-4; no definite D call. Germline values: CDR1 MGHRA, CDR2 YSYEKL. This CDR3 spans 15 amino acids. Between the trimmed V and J ends, which lost 2 bases and 4 bases, there was a span of 11 bases.

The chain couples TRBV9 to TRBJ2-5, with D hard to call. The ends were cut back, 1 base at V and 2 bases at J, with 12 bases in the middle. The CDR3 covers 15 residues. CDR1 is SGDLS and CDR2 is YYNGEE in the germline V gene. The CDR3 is CASSVSLAVQETQYF. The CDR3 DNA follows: TGTGCCAGCAGCGTATCCCTTGCGGTGCAAGAGACCCAGTACTTC.

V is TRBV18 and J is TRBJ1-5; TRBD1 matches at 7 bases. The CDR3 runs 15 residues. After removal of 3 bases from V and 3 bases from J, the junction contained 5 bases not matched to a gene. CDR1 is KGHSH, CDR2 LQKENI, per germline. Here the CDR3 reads CASSPTTGYNQPQHF. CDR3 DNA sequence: TGTGCCAGCTCACCTACGACAGGGTACAATCAGCCCCAGCATTTT.

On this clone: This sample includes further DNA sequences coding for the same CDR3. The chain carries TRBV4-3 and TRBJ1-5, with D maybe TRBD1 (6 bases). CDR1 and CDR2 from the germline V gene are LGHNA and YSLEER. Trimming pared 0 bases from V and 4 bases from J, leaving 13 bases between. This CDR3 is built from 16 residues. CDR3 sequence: CASSQDLRGGNQPQHF. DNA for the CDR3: TGCGCCAGCAGCCAAGATTTAAGGGGGGGGAATCAGCCCCAGCATTTT.

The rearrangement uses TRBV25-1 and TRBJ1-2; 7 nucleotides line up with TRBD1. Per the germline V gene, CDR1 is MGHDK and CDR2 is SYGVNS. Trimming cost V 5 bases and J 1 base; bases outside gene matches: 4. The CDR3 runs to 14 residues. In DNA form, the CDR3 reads TGTGCCAGCAGTAGGACAGGCCTTAACTATGGCTACACCTTC. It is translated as CASSRTGLNYGYTF.

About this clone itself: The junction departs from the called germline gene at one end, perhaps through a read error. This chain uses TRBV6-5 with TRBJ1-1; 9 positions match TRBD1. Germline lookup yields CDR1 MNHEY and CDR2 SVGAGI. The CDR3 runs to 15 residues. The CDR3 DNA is TGTGCCAGCAGCTTCCGGGACAGGGTGAACCCTGAAGCTTTCTTT. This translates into CASSFRDRVNPEAFF.

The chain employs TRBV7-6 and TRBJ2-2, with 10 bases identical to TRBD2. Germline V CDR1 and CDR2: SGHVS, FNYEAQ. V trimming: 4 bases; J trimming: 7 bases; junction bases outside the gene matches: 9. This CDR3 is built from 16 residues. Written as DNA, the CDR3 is TGTGCCAGCAGCTCCAATCCTAGCGGGGGATACGGGGAGCTGTTTTTT. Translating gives CASSSNPSGGYGELFF.

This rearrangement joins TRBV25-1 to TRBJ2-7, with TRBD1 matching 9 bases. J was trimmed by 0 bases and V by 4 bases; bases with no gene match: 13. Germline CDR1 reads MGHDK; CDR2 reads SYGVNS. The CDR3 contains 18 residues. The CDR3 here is CASSGGQGTKVSSYEQYF. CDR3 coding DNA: TGTGCCAGCAGTGGGGGACAGGGAACGAAGGTGAGCTCCTACGAGCAGTACTTC.

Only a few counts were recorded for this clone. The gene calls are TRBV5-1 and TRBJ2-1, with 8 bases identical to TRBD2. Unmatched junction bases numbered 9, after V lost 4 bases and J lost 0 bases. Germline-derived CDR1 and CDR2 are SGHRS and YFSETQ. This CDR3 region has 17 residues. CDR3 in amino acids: CASSPQGLESSYNEQFF. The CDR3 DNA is TGCGCCAGCAGCCCCCAGGGACTAGAAAGCTCCTACAATGAGCAGTTCTTC.

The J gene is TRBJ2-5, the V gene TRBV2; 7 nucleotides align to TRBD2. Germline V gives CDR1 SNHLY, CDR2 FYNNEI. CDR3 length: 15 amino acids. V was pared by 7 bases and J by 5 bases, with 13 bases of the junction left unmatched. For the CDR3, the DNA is TGTGCCAGCACGGGGCTAGCGGACTCGAAGGAGACCCAGTACTTC. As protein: CASTGLADSKETQYF.

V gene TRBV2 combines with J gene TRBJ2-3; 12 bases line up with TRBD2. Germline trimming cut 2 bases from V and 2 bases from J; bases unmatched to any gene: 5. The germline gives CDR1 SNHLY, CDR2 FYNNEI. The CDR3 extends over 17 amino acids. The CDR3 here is CASSESASGGATDTQYF. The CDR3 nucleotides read TGTGCCAGCAGTGAATCGGCTAGCGGGGGGGCCACAGATACGCAGTATTTT.

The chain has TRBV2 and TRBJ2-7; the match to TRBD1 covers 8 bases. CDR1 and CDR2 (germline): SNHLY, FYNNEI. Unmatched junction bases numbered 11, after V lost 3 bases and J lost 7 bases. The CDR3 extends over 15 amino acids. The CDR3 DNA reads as TGTGCCAGCAGTGATTTGGTGCAGGGGGCTGGGGAGCAGTACTTC. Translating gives CASSDLVQGAGEQYF.

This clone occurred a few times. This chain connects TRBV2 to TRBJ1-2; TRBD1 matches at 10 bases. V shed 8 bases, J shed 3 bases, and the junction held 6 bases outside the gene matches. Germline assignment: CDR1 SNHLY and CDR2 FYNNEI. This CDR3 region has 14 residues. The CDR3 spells CASRTGTGDYGYTF. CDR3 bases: TGTGCCAGCCGAACGGGGACAGGGGACTATGGCTACACCTTC.

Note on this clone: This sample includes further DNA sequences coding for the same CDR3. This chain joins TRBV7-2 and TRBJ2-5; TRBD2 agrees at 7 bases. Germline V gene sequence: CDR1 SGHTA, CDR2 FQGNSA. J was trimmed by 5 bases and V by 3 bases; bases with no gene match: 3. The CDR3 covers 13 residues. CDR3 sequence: CASSFTGGETQYF. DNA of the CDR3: TGTGCCAGCAGCTTTACGGGAGGTGAGACCCAGTACTTC.

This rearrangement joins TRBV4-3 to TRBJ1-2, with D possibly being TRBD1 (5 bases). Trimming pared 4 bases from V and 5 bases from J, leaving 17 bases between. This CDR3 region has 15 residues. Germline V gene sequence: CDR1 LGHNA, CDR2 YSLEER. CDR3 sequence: CASSPDAGGGYGYTF. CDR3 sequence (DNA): TGCGCCAGCAGCCCAGATGCCGGCGGGGGTTATGGCTACACCTTC.

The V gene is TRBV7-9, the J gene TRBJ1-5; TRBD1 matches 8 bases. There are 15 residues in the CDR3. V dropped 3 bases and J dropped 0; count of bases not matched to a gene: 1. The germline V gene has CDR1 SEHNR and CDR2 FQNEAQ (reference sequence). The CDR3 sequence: CASSFGTGSNQPQHF. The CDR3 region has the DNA TGTGCCAGCAGCTTTGGGACAGGTAGCAATCAGCCCCAGCATTTT.

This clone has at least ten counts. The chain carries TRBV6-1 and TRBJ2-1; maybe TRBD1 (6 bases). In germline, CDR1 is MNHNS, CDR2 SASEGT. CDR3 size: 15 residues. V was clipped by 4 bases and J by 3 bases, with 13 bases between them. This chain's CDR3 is CASSVRDIDYNEQFF. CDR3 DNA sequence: TGTGCCAGCAGTGTGAGGGACATAGACTACAATGAGCAGTTCTTC.

CDR3 sequence (DNA): TGTGCCAGCAGGGTTGGAGGAAGCAACACTGAAGCTTTCTTT. Its protein is CASRVGGSNTEAFF. The chain has TRBV6-1 and TRBJ1-1; no clear D gene. Germline assignment: CDR1 MNHNS and CDR2 SASEGT. Trimming removed 6 bases from V and 2 bases from J, with 13 bases in between. This CDR3 comprises 14 residues.

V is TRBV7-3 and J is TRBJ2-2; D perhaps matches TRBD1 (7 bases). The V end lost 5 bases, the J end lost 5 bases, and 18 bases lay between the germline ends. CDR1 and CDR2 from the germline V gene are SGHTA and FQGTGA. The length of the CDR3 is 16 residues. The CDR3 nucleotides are TGTGCCAGCAGCCCTACGGACAGGAGGGAGACCGGGGAGCTGTTTTTT. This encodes CASSPTDRRETGELFF.

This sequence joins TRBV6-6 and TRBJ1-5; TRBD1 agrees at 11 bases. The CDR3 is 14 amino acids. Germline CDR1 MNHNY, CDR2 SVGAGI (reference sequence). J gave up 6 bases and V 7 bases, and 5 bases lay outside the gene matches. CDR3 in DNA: TGTGCCAGCACGGGACAGGGGGTCAGTCAGCCCCAGCATTTT. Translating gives CASTGQGVSQPQHF.

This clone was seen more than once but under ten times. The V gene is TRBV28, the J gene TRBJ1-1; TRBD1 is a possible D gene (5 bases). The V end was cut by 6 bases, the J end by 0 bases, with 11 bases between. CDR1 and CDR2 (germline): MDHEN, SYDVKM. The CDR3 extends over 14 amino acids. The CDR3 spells CASRSRAMNTEAFF. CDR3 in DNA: TGTGCCAGCAGGTCCAGGGCTATGAACACTGAAGCTTTCTTT.

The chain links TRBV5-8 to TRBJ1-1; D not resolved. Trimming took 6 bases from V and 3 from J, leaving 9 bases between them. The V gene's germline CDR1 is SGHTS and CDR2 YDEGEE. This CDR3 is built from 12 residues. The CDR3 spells CASKWGDTEAFF. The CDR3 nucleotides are TGTGCCAGCAAGTGGGGAGACACTGAAGCTTTCTTT.

The CDR3 sequence: CASSYSTGYKTQYF. CDR3 bases: TGTGCCAGCAGTTACTCGACAGGGTATAAGACCCAGTACTTC. V usage is TRBV6-5 and J usage is TRBJ2-5; 7 bases fit TRBD1. The CDR3 is 14 amino acids. V was clipped by 0 bases and J by 6 bases; unmatched bases: 4. Germline V gives CDR1 MNHEY, CDR2 SVGAGI.

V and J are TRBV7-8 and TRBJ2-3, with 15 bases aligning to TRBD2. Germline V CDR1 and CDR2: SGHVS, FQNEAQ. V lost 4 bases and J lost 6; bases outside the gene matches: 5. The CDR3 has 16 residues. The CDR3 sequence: CASSSTGTSGGDTQYF. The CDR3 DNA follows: TGTGCCAGCAGCTCCACCGGGACTAGCGGGGGGGATACGCAGTATTTT.

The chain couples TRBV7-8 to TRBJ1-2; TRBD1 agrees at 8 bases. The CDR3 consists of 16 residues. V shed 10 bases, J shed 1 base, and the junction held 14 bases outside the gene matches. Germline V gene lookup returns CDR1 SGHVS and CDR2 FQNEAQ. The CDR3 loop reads CATNSRQGAGNYGYTF. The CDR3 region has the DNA TGTGCCACCAATAGTAGGCAGGGGGCCGGTAACTATGGCTACACCTTC. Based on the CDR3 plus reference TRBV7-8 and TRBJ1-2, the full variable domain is GAGVSQSPRYKVAKRGQDVALRCDPISGHVSLFWYQQALGQGPEFLTYFQNEAQLDKSGLPSDRFFAERPEGSVSTLKIQRTQQEDSAVYLCATNSRQGAGNYGYTFGSGTRLTVV.

The CDR3, as DNA: TGCGCCAGCAGCCTCTCCCCGGCAGGGAATCAGCCCCAGCATTTT. This encodes CASSLSPAGNQPQHF. V is TRBV4-1 and J is TRBJ1-5, with a weak D call TRBD1 (5 bases). The length of the CDR3 is 15 residues. The germline V gene encodes CDR1 MGHRA and CDR2 YSYEKL. V lost 4 bases and J 4 bases, leaving 14 bases between the germline ends.

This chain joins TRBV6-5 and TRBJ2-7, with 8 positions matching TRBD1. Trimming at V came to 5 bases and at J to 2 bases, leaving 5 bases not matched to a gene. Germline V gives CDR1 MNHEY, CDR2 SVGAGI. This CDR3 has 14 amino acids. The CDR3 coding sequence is TGTGCCAGCAGTAGCCTACAGGGGGCCTACGAGCAGTACTTC. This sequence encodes CASSSLQGAYEQYF.